This paragraph covers one T cell receptor (beta chain) sequence. This record belongs to a study of technical replicates of blood from four donors. Using immunoSEQ multiplex PCR, the repertoire was profiled, and TCRdb retains in-frame clones only, with some absent. The table shows roughly 80,000 clones, with roughly 94% occurring only once. V gave up 5 bases and J gave up 7 bases, with 20 bases separating them. The germline CDR1 and CDR2 sequences are SEHNR and FQNEAQ (reference sequence). This CDR3 contains 16 residues. This sequence originates from a human donor in good health. The chain couples TRBV7-9 to TRBJ1-4; D is perhaps TRBD1 (6 bases). Sequencing input: T cells isolated from PBMCs. Written as DNA, the CDR3 is TGTGCCAGCAGCCTGGGGCCCCGGGACATGAGTGAAAAACTGTTTTTT. Its protein is CASSLGPRDMSEKLFF. Supplemented by reference TRBV7-9 and TRBJ1-4, the full variable domain reads DTGVSQNPRHKITKRGQNVTFRCDPISEHNRLYWYRQTLGQGPEFLTYFQNEAQLEKSRLLSDRFSAERPKGSFSTLEIQRTEQGDSAMYLCASSLGPRDMSEKLFFGSGTQLSVL.